The present T cell receptor (beta chain) was sequenced within a study of T cell clonality in common variable immunodeficiency (dated by TCRdb to the mid-2010s). Findings and caveats that apply to the study as a whole: Fewer TCRbeta clones were shared among CVID subjects than among healthy controls (p < 0.0001). TCRbeta clonality was higher in CVID subjects than in healthy controls (t-test p = 0.018), and the increase was most characteristic of about a third of subjects. Fewer deletions and N-nucleotide insertions were reportedly observed in CVID TCRbeta sequences, and highly modified clones with 13 or more V deletions were reportedly absent from CVID TCRbeta sequences. Differences among patients in the CVID cohort limited the correlations between repertoire features and clinical complications. According to the authors, figuring out what caused the increased clonality in CVID would require sequencing the repertoires of T cell subpopulations. Even though DNA input was equal, the average per sample came to about 81,820 unique sequences for controls compared with about 34,000 for CVID samples.

The CDR3 numbers 15 residues from cysteine through phenylalanine. The CDR3 was read in part: 36 bases, with the frame set at base 1. V drops 0 bases and J drops 0 bases, leaving 8 bases in between. CDR1 and CDR2, per the germline V gene, are SGHTA and FQGNSA. Both CVID patients and healthy controls were predominantly of Caucasian heritage. Heparinized peripheral whole blood samples of about 5 to 9 ml were obtained from each donor. Genomic DNA from adults with common variable immune deficiency (CVID) and from healthy adult controls was the source for sequencing TCRbeta CDR3 repertoires. The control group was made up of approximately 22 healthy adult volunteers (approximately 10 male and 12 female) whose ages ranged from about 20 to 66 years, with a mean age of about 35. To isolate peripheral blood mononuclear cells, diluted blood was subjected to density centrifugation over Hypaque 1077 or Ficoll-Paque. Genomic DNA was obtained from unsorted mononuclear cells through either Qiagen column purification or a centrifugation-based method.

For sequencing, equivalent amounts of genomic DNA were input from CVID and control samples. For every sample, a 60 bp segment covering the rearranged TCRbeta CDR3 region was amplified and then sequenced. TCRbeta amplification used the immunoSEQ assay, a bias-corrected multiplex PCR with high-throughput sequencing. In the paper's pipeline: Every unique nucleotide sequence was considered a clone and was annotated with V, D and J genes, copy number and frequency. Sequences were labeled productive if in frame, and non-productive if out of frame or containing stop codons. As previously described, Shannon's entropy was used to calculate clonality. The predicted amino acid sequences of productive clones were used to derive the mean CDR3 Kyte-Doolittle hydropathy. Hierarchical clustering of scaled V gene usage was performed with the R hclust function using Manhattan distance and complete linkage. To assess clone sharing by CDR3 amino acid sequence, 12 repertoires per group were resampled over 100 rounds. The repertoires were screened for around 70 published EBV-specific TCRbeta sequences and approximately 230 published CMV-specific TCRbeta sequences. Analysis left out a couple of CVID samples that produced under 10,000 sequences, so a few dozen CVID repertoires remained. The immuneACCESS repertoire file appears here via TCRdb, limited to in-frame rearrangements. These files lack a portion of the clones; in checked studies, under half of the deficit traces to unresolved V genes, and the cause of the others is not known. V and J calls and clone size come straight from that table; D and trimming were deduced from the DNA. The table gives about 45,000 clones for this sample, with none occurring only once. The ten most abundant clones make up over 9.5% of the sample.

This clone was seen ten or more times. No cognate antigen has been identified for it. The read falls 3 residues short of the CDR3 end, and the missing part is taken from the germline J gene. Sample: peripheral blood mononuclear cells. The clonotype originates from a person between 18 and 70 years old in good health. This receptor chain uses TRBV7-2 and TRBJ1-2, with no reliable assignment of the D segment. CDR3 reads: CASSLAGQANYGYTF. The CDR3 bases that were read are TGTGCCAGCAGCTTAGCAGGGCAAGCTAACTATGGC. Full variable domain (CDR3 extended with the reference TRBV7-2 and TRBJ1-2 proteins): GAGVSQSPSNKVTEKGKDVELRCDPISGHTALYWYRQSLGQGLEFLIYFQGNSAPDKSGLPSDRFSAERTGGSVSTLTIQRTQQEDSAVYLCASSLAGQANYGYTFGSGTRLTVV.